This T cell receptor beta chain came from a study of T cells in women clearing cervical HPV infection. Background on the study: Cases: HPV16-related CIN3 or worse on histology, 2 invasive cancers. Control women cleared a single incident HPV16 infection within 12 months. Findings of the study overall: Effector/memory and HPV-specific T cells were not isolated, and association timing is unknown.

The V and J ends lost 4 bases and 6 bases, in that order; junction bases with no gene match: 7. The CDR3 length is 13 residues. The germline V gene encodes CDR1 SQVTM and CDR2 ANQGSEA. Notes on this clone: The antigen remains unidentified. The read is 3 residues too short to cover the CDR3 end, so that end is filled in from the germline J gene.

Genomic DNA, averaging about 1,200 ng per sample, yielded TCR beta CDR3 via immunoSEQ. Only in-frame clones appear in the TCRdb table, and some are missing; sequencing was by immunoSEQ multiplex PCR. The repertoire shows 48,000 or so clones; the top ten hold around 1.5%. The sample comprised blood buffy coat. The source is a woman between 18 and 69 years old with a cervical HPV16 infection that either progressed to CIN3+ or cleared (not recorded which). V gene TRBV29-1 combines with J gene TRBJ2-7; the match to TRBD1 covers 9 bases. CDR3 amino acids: CSVASGTGSEQYF. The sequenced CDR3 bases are TGCAGCGTTGCATCCGGGACAGGGAGCGAG.